This T cell receptor (beta chain) was sequenced in a study of OX40 agonist ivuxolimab in advanced cancers. Study-wide context: In this cohort, patients received ivuxolimab, an agonistic anti-OX40 (CD134) antibody.

Study-level results: The study found among the lowest clonal expansion in partial responders at 0.1-3.0 mg/kg. Several nonresponders also turned out to have low normalized T-cell clonal expansion.

This CDR3 region has 14 residues. Trimming shortened V by 0 bases and J by 2 bases, and 7 bases separated the two germline ends. Germline CDR1 reads SGDLS; CDR2 reads YYNGEE. To note about this clone: As yet, its antigen is unknown.

Measured with immunoSEQ multiplex PCR; TCRdb has only the in-frame clones, and not every one. The table has approximately 60,000 clones, around four fifths seen once. The rearrangement links TRBV9 to TRBJ2-3; D not resolved. The sequence came from an adult with an advanced solid tumor such as melanoma, head and neck, liver or kidney cancer. The sequences come from CD4+ or CD8+ T cells sorted from blood, collected in a trial of the OX40 agonist ivuxolimab. CDR3: CASSVGPTTDTQYF. The CDR3 DNA is TGTGCCAGCAGCGTAGGACCCACCACAGATACGCAGTATTTT.